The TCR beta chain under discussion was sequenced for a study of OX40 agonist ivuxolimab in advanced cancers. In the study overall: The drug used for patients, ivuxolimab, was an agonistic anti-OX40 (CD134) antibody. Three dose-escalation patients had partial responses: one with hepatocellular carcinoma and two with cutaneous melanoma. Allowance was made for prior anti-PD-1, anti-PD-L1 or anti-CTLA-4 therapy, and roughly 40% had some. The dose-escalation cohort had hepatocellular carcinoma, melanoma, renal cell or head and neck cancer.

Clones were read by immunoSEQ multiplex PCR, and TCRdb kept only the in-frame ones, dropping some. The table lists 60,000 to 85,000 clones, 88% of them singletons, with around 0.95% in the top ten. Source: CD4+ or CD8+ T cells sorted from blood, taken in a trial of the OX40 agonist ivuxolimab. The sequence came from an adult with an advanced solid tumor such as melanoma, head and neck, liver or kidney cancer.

In DNA, the CDR3 is TGCGCCAGCAGCCCCCAAGGGGCTGGCTCCTACGAGCAGTACTTC. Residues: CASSPQGAGSYEQYF. This rearrangement joins TRBV5-1 to TRBJ2-7; D might be TRBD1 (5 bases). The CDR3 is 15 amino acids. CDR1 is SGHRS, CDR2 YFSETQ, per germline. V was cut by 4 bases and J by 0 bases, with 14 bases left in between.